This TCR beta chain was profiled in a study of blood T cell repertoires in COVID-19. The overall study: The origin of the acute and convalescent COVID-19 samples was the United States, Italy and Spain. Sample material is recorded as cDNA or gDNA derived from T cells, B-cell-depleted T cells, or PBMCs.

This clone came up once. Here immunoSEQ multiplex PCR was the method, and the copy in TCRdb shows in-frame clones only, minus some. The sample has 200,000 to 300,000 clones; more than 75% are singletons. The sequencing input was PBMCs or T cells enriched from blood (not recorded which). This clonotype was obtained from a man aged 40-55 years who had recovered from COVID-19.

CDR3 in amino acids: CASSQGTGGQPQHF. The CDR3 DNA reads as TGCGCCAGCAGCCAGGGGACAGGGGGCCAGCCCCAGCATTTT. The chain recombines TRBV5-1 with TRBJ1-5, with 12 bases that match TRBD1. CDR1 and CDR2 from the germline V gene are SGHRS and YFSETQ. The CDR3 runs to 14 residues. V trimming: 4 bases; J trimming: 7 bases; junction bases outside the gene matches: 3.